This TCR beta chain came from a study of memory CD4+ T cells and cytomegalovirus serostatus. The CDR3 runs to 15 residues. Germline assignment: CDR1 SGHNT and CDR2 YYREEE (reference sequence). V gave up 6 bases and J gave up 3 bases, with 17 bases separating them. Some clones are missing from TCRdb's copy, which holds only in-frame ones; the method was immunoSEQ multiplex PCR. Among over 35,000 clones, around 82% were seen once, and the ten largest hold more than 0.9%. The sort gate was single viable CD3+CD4+CD8-CD45RO+ cells for memory CD4+ T cells. This clone has only one observation. Its target is not known. Study outcomes and limitations: About 40% of the roughly 160 known CMV-associated TCRbeta sequences appeared in CD4+ memory. The CMV-associated TCR signature appears largely within the CD4+ memory repertoire.

This sequence was found in an adult in good health and CMV-seronegative. This sequence joins TRBV5-4 and TRBJ2-3, with D possibly being TRBD2 (7 bases). Specimen: memory CD4+ T cells from blood. For the CDR3, the DNA is TGTGCCAGCAATTCCCGGGGGGCGGGGACAGATACGCAGTATTTT. Translating gives CASNSRGAGTDTQYF.